The TCR beta chain under discussion was sequenced for a study of OX40 agonist ivuxolimab in advanced cancers. About the study: Patients in the trial were receiving intravenous ivuxolimab every 2 weeks, at doses of 0.01 to 10 mg/kg.

Only in-frame clones appear in the TCRdb table, and some are missing; sequencing was by immunoSEQ multiplex PCR. The table has about 91,000 clones, around 87% seen once. CDR1 and CDR2 from the germline V gene are SNHLY and FYNNEI. CDR3 size: 17 residues. V was clipped by 0 bases and J by 0 bases, with 14 bases between them. The V call is TRBV2, the J call TRBJ1-2; D is unclear. This TCR came from an adult with an advanced solid tumor such as melanoma, head and neck, liver or kidney cancer. The sample here was CD4+ or CD8+ T cells sorted from blood, taken in a trial of the OX40 agonist ivuxolimab. CDR3 DNA sequence: TGTGCCAGCAGTGAAGCGAGTTTGAACCGAGCTAACTATGGCTACACCTTC. It specifies CASSEASLNRANYGYTF.